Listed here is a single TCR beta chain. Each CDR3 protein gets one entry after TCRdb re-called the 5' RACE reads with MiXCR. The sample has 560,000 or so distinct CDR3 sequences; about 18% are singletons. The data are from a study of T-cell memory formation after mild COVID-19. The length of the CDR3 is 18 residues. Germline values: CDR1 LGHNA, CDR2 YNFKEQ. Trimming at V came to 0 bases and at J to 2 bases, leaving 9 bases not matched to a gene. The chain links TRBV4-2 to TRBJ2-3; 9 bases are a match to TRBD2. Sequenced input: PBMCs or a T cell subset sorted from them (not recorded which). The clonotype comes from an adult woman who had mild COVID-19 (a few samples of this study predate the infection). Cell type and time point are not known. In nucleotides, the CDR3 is TGTGCCAGCAGCCAAGATATAGGGCTAGCGGGAACCACAGATACGCAGTATTTT. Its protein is CASSQDIGLAGTTDTQYF.